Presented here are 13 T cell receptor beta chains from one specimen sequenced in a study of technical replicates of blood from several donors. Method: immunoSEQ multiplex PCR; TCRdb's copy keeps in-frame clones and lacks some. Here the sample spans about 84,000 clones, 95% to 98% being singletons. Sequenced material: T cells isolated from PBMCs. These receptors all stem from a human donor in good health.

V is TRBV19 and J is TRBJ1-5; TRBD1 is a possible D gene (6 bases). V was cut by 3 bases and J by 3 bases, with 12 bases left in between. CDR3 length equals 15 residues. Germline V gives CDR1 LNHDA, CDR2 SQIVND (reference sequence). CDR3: CASSMGTLSNQPQHF. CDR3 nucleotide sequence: TGTGCCAGTAGTATGGGGACACTTTCCAATCAGCCCCAGCATTTT.

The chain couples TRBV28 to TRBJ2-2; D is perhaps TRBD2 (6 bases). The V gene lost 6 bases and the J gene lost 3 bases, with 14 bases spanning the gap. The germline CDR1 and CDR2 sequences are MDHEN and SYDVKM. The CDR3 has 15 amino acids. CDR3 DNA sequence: TGTGCCAGCAGGGGTGTAGCGGCTTACACCGGGGAGCTGTTTTTT. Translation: CASRGVAAYTGELFF.

CDR3 protein: CASRGGGGAKNIQYF. The CDR3 nucleotides are TGTGCCAGCAGAGGGGGGGGCGGAGCCAAAAACATTCAGTACTTC. V is TRBV6-1 and J is TRBJ2-4, with D tentatively TRBD2 (7 bases). Deletions cut 6 bases from V and 0 bases from J, with 12 bases between. CDR1 is MNHNS and CDR2 is SASEGT in the germline V gene. The CDR3 sequence is 15 residues long.

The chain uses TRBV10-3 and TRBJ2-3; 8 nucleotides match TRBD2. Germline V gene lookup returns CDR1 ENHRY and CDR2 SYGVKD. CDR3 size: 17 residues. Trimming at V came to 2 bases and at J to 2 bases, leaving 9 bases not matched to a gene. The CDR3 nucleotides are TGTGCCATCAGTGAGGGCGGGGGGTCCCCCCTCACAGATACGCAGTATTTT. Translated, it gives CAISEGGGSPLTDTQYF.

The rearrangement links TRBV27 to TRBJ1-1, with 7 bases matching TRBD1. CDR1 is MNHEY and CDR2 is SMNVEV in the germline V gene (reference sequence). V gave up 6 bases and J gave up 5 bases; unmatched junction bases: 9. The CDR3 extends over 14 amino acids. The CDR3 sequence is CASSFGDSWTEAFF. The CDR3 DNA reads TGTGCCAGCAGCTTCGGGGACAGTTGGACTGAAGCTTTCTTT.

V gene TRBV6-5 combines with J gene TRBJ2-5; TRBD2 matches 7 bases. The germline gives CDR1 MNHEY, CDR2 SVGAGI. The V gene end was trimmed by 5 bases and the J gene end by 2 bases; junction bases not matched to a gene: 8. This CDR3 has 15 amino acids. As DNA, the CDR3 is TGTGCCAGCAGTATCAGTCCGGGACTACAAGAGACCCAGTACTTC. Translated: CASSISPGLQETQYF.

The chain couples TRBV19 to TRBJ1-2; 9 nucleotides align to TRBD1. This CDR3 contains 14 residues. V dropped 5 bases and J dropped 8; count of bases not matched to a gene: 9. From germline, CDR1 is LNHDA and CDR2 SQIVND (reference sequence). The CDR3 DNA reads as TGTGCCAGTAGTGCCACAGGGGGCCCTTACGGCTACACCTTC. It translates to CASSATGGPYGYTF.

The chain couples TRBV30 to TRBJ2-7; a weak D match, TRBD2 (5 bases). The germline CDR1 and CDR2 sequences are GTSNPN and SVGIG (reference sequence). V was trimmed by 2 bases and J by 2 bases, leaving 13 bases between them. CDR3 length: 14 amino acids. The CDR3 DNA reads TGTGCCTGGAGTAGAGGGCGCGGGCCCTACGAGCAGTACTTC. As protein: CAWSRGRGPYEQYF. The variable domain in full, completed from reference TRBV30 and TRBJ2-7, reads SQTIHQWPATLVQPVGSPLSLECTVEGTSNPNLYWYRQAAGRGLQLLFYSVGIGQISSEVPQNLSASRPQDRQFILSSKKLLLSDSGFYLCAWSRGRGPYEQYFGPGTRLTVT.

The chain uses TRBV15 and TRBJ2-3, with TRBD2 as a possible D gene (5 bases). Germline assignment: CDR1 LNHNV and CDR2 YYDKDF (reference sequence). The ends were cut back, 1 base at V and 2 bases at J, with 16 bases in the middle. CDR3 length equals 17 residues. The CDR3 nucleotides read TGTGCCACCAGCAGAGGGGTCGGGGTGTTACCCACAGATACGCAGTATTTT. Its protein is CATSRGVGVLPTDTQYF.

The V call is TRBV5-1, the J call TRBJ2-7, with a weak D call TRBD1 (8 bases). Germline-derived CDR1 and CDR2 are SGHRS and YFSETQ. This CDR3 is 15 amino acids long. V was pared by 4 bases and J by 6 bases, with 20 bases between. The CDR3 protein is CASSGSGGGGGEQYF. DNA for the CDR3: TGCGCCAGCAGCGGCTCAGGGGGCGGCGGGGGCGAGCAGTACTTC.

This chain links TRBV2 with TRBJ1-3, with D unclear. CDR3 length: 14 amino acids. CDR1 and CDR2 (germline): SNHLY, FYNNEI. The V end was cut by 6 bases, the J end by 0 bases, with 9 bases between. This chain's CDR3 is CASRKEYSGNTIYF. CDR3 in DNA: TGTGCCAGCAGAAAGGAGTACTCTGGAAACACCATATATTTT.

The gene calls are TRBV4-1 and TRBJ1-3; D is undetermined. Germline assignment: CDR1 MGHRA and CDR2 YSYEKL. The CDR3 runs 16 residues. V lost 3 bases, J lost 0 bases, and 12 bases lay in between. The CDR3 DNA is TGCGCCAGCAGCCAGCCAGGTCTCACCTCTGGAAACACCATATATTTT. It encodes CASSQPGLTSGNTIYF.

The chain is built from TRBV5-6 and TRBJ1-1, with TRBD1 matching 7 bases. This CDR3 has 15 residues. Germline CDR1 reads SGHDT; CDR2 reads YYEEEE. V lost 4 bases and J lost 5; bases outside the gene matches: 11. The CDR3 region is CASSHLQGLRTEAFF. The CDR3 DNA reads TGTGCCAGCAGCCACCTACAGGGGTTGAGGACTGAAGCTTTCTTT.